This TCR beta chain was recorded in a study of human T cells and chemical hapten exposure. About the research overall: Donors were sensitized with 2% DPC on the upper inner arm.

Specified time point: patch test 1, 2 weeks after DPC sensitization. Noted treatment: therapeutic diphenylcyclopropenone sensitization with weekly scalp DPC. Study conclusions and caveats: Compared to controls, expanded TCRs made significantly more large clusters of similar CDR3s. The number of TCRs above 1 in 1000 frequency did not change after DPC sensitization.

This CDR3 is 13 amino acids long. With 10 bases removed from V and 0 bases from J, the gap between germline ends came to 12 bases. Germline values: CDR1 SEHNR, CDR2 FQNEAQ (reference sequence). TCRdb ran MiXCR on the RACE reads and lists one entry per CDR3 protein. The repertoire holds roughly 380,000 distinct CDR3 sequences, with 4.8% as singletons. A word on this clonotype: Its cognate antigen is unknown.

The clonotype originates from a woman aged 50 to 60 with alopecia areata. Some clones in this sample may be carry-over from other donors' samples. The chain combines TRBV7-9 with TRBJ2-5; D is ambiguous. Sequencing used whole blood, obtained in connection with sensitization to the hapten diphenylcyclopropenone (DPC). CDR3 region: CAIARTDQETQYF. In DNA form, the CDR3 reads TGTGCCATCGCCCGGACGGACCAAGAGACCCAGTACTTC.